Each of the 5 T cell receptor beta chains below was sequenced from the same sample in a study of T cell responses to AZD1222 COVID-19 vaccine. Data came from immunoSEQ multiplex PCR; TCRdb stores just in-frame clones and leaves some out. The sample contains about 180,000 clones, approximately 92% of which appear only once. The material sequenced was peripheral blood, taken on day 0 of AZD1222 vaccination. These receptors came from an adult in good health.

The CDR3 DNA sequence: TGTGCCAGCAGTCCCCAGGGAGCGCCTCAAGAGACCCAGTACTTC. The encoded protein is CASSPQGAPQETQYF. The chain has TRBV28 and TRBJ2-5; D tentatively fits TRBD1 or TRBD2 (5 bases each). CDR1 is MDHEN and CDR2 is SYDVKM in the germline V gene. The CDR3 consists of 15 residues. Between the trimmed V and J ends, which lost 5 bases and 2 bases, there was a span of 15 bases.

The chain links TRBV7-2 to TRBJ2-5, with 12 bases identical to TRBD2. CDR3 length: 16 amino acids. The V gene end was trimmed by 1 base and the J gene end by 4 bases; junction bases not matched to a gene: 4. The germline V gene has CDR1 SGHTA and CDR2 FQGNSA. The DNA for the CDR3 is TGTGCCAGCAGCTTAGGTCGGACTAGCGGGGTAGAGACCCAGTACTTC. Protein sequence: CASSLGRTSGVETQYF. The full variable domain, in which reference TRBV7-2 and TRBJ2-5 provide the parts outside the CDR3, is GAGVSQSPSNKVTEKGKDVELRCDPISGHTALYWYRQSLGQGLEFLIYFQGNSAPDKSGLPSDRFSAERTGGSVSTLTIQRTQQEDSAVYLCASSLGRTSGVETQYFGPGTRLLVL.

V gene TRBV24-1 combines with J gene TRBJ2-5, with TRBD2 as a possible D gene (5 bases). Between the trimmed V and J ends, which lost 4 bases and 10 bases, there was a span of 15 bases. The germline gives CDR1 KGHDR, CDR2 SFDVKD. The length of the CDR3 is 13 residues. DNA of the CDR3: TGTGCCACCAGTGACCAAACCGCAGAGGGCCAGTACTTC. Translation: CATSDQTAEGQYF.

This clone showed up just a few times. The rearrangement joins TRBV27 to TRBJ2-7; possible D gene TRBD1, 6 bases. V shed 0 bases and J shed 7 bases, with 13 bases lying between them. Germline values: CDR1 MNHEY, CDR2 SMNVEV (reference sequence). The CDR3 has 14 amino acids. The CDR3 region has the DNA TGTGCCAGCAGTTTATCGGCAGGGGTCTTGGAGCAGTACGTC. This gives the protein CASSLSAGVLEQYV.

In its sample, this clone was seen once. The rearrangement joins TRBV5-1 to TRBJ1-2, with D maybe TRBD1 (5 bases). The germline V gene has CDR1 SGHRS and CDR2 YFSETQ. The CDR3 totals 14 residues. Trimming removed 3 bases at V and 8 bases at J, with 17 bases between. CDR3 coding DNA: TGCGCCAGCAGCTGGGGGATGGAGGTGGGAGGCTACACCTTC. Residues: CASSWGMEVGGYTF.